This T cell receptor (beta chain) comes out of a study of T-cell reconstitution after alpha-beta-depleted transplantation in children. The CDR3 covers 16 residues. Deletions cut 0 bases from V and 2 bases from J, with 9 bases between. Germline CDR1 SGDLS, CDR2 YYNGEE. Unique molecular identifiers were incorporated when the TCRbeta library was constructed. One entry per CDR3 protein results from TCRdb running MiXCR on the PCR reads. The profile shows about 610,000 distinct CDR3 sequences, approximately 10% of them singletons. The specimen was PBMCs from the stem cell graft donor, collected from the stem cell graft. V is TRBV9 and J is TRBJ2-6, with TRBD1 as a possible D gene (6 bases). The source of this sequence is a human donor who donated a stem cell graft to a child with acute myeloid leukemia. CDR3 residues: CASSVDRVPGANVLTF. DNA for the CDR3: TGTGCCAGCAGCGTAGACAGGGTCCCTGGGGCCAACGTCCTGACTTTC.